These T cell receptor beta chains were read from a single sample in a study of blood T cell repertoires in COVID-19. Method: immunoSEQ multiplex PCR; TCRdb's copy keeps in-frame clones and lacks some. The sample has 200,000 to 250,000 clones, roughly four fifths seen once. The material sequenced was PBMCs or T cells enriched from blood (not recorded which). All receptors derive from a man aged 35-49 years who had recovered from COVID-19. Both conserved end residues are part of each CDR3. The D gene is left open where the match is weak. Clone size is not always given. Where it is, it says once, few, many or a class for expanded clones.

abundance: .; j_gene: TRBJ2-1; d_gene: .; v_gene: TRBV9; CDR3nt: TGTGCCAGCAGCGTTAGACAGACGAGCTCCTACAATGAGCAGTTCTTC; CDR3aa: CASSVRQTSSYNEQFF
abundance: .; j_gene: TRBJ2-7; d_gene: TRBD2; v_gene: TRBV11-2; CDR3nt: TGTGCCAGCAGCCCGAAAACTAGCGGGGGGGCCGGCGAGCAGTACTTC; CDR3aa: CASSPKTSGGAGEQYF
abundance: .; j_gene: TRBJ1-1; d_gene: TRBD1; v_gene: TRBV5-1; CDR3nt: TGCGCCAGCAGCTTGTCGGGACAGAGGGGCACTGAAGCTTTCTTT; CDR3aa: CASSLSGQRGTEAFF
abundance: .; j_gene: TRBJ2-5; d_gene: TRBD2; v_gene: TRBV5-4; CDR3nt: TGTGCCAGCAGCTTGGTGCCTAGCGGGAGACGGGGGTACCAAGAGACCCAGTACTTC; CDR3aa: CASSLVPSGRRGYQETQYF
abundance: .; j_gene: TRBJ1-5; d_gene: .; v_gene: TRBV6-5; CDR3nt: TGTGCCAGCAGACAGACAGCCGTTCGGGATCAGCCCCAGCATTTT; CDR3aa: CASRQTAVRDQPQHF
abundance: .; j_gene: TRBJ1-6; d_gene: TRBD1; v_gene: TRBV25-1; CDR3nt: TGTGCCAGCACCTCGACAGGGGTGGATTCACCCCTCCACTTT; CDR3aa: CASTSTGVDSPLHF
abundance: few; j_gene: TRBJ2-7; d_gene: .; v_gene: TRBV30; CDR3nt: TGTGCCTGGAGTATACAGGCTGCCTACGAGCAGTACTTC; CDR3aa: CAWSIQAAYEQYF
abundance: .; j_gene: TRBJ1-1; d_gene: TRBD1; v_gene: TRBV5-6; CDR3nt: TGTGCCAGCAGCCTCGGACAGGGTACGGGAGCTTTCTTT; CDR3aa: CASSLGQGTGAFF
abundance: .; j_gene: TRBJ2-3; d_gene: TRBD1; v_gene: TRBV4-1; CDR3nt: TGCGCCAGCAGCCTCCGGACAGGGGGTAGCACAGATACGCAGTATTTT; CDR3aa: CASSLRTGGSTDTQYF
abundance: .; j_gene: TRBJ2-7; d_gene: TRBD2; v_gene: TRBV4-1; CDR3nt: TGCGCCAGCAGCCCGGGGAGAACTAGCGGTACCTACGAGCAGTACTTC; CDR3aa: CASSPGRTSGTYEQYF
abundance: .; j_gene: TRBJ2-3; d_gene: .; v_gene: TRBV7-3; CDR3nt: TGTGCCAGCAGCCACAGCGGGAGCACAGATACGCAGTATTTT; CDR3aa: CASSHSGSTDTQYF
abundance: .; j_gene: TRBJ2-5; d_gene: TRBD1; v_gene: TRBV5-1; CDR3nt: TGCGCCAGCTGGACAGGGGTATCGGAGACCCAGTACTTC; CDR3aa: CASWTGVSETQYF
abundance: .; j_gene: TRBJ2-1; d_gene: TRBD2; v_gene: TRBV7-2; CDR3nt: TGTGCCAGCAGCTTGAGACTAGCGGGGTACAATGAGCAGTTCTTC; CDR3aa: CASSLRLAGYNEQFF
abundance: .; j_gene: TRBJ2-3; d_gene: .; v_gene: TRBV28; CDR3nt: TGTGCCAGCAGTCCCCCTAAGGGGTTTCATACGCAGTATTTT; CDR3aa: CASSPPKGFHTQYF
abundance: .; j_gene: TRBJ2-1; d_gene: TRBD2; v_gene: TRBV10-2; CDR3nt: TGCGCCAGCGGAATAGCGGGAGCCAATGAGCAGTTCTTC; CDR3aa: CASGIAGANEQFF
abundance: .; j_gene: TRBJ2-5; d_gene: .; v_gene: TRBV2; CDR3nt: TGTGCCAGCAGGGGGACATCGGAGACCCAGTACTTC; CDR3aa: CASRGTSETQYF
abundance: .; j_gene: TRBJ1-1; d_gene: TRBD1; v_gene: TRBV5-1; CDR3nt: TGCGCCAGCAGCTCCGCTAATCTGGGGACAGCAAATGAAGCTTTCTTT; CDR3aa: CASSSANLGTANEAFF
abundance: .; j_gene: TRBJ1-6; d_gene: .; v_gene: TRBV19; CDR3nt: TGTGCCAGTACTTTGGACAAGTATAATTCACCCCTCCACTTT; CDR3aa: CASTLDKYNSPLHF
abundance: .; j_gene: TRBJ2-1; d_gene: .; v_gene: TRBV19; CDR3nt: TGTGCCAGCGTCCGGGACTCCACATACAATGAGCAGTTCTTC; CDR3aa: CASVRDSTYNEQFF
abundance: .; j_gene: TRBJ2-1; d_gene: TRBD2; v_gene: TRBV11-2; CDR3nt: TGTGCCAGCAGTTTACCCGGGACTAGGAATGAGCAGTTCTTC; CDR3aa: CASSLPGTRNEQFF
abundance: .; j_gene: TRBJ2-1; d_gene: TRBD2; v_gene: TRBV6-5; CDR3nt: TGTGCCAGCAGTTACTCGTTGACTAGCGTGGATGAGCAGTTCTTC; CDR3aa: CASSYSLTSVDEQFF
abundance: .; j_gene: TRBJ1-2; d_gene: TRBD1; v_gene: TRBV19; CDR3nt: TGTGCCAGTAGTACGGGACAGGGGATTGAGGGCTACACCTTC; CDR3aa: CASSTGQGIEGYTF
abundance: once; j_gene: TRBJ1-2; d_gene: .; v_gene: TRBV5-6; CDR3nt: TGTGCCAGCAGCACCCAGACAGTTTCTGCTAACTATGGCTACACCTTC; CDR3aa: CASSTQTVSANYGYTF
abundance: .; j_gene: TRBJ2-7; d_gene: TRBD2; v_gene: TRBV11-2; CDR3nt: TGTGCCAGCACGGCGGGAGGGGGCTACGAGCAGTACTTC; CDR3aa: CASTAGGGYEQYF
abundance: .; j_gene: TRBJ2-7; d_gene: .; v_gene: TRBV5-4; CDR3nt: TGTGCCAGCAGCCATTCCTCCTTCGGGGACGAGCAGTACTTC; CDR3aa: CASSHSSFGDEQYF